One sample yielded the 5 T cell receptor beta chains listed below, sequenced in a study of blood T cell repertoires in COVID-19. TCRdb keeps only in-frame clones here, not all; method: immunoSEQ multiplex PCR. Of about 90,000 clones in the sample, less than 85% were seen once. The specimen was peripheral blood. These receptors were taken from a woman in her seventies with acute or convalescent COVID-19.

The rearrangement joins TRBV5-1 to TRBJ2-2; 7 bases agree with TRBD2. The CDR3 length is 15 residues. Germline-derived CDR1 and CDR2 are SGHRS and YFSETQ. J gave up 7 bases and V 2 bases, and 8 bases lay outside the gene matches. In DNA form, the CDR3 reads TGCGCCAGCAGCTTCGGACTAGTCGATGTCGGGGAGCTGTTTTTT. This translates into CASSFGLVDVGELFF.

The chain joins TRBV3-1 (or the pseudogene TRBV3-2) to TRBJ1-2; possible D gene TRBD1, 5 bases. Germline CDR1 reads LGHDT; CDR2 reads YNNKEL (reference sequence). Trimming left V 3 bases short and J 0 bases short, with 11 bases between. The CDR3 spans 15 residues. CDR3 DNA: TGTGCCAGCAGCCACTCGACAGAGTCTAACTATGGCTACACCTTC. Protein sequence: CASSHSTESNYGYTF.

The chain links TRBV7-9 to TRBJ2-1; the D gene is possibly TRBD2 (7 bases). The CDR3 has 14 residues. Germline V gene sequence: CDR1 SEHNR, CDR2 FQNEAQ (reference sequence). V lost 6 bases and J 8 bases, leaving 17 bases between the germline ends. In DNA form, the CDR3 reads TGTGCCAGCAGATCATCGGGGGGCGTGGATGAGCAGTTCTTC. The encoded protein is CASRSSGGVDEQFF.

This clone has just a few counts. The CDR3 reads CASSSGTTQETQYF. For the CDR3, the DNA is TGTGCCAGCAGCTCCGGGACTACCCAAGAGACCCAGTACTTC. The chain carries TRBV5-6 and TRBJ2-5; TRBD2 matches at 7 bases. The CDR3 totals 14 residues. The V segment lost 3 bases and the J segment 1 base; nucleotides outside the gene matches: 3. Germline V gene lookup returns CDR1 SGHDT and CDR2 YYEEEE. Looking up the rest from reference TRBV5-6 and TRBJ2-5 gives the full variable domain: DAGVTQSPTHLIKTRGQQVTLRCSPKSGHDTVSWYQQALGQGPQFIFQYYEEEERQRGNFPDRFSGHQFPNYSSELNVNALLLGDSALYLCASSSGTTQETQYFGPGTRLLVL.

This clone was seen just once. V gene TRBV15 combines with J gene TRBJ2-1; 13 bases match TRBD2. V dropped 6 bases and J dropped 7; count of bases not matched to a gene: 9. This CDR3 is built from 16 residues. The germline CDR1 and CDR2 sequences are LNHNV and YYDKDF (reference sequence). CDR3 nucleotides: TGTGCCACCAGTTATGGAACTAGCGGGGGGGTAAATGAGCAGTTCTTC. It is translated as CATSYGTSGGVNEQFF.